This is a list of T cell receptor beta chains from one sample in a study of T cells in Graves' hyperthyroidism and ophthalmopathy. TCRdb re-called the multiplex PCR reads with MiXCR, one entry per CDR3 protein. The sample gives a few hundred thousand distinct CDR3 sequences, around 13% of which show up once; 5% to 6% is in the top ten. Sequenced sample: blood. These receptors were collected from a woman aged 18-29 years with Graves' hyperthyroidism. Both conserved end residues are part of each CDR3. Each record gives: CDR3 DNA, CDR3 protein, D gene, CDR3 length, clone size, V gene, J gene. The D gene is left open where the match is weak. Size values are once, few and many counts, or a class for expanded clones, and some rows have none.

cdr3_nt: TGTGCCATCAGGGAGACAGGGGCTGGCGCTGAAGCTTTCTTT
cdr3_aa: CAIRETGAGAEAFF
d_call: TRBD1
cdr3_length: 14
clone_size: few
v_call: TRBV10-3
j_call: TRBJ1-1

cdr3_nt: TGTGCCAGCAGCCCATTTCTGGTAGCGGGAGCGGCAGATACGCAGTATTTT
cdr3_aa: CASSPFLVAGAADTQYF
d_call: TRBD2
cdr3_length: 17
clone_size: few
v_call: TRBV7-2
j_call: TRBJ2-3

cdr3_nt: TGCAGCGTTGGGGGGACTAGCGGGACATGGCAGTTCTTC
cdr3_aa: CSVGGTSGTWQFF
d_call: TRBD2
cdr3_length: 13
clone_size: many
v_call: TRBV29-1
j_call: TRBJ2-1

cdr3_nt: TGTGCCAGCAGCCCGCTTTTGGGGGACTATGGCTACACCTTC
cdr3_aa: CASSPLLGDYGYTF
d_call: -
cdr3_length: 14
clone_size: few
v_call: TRBV14
j_call: TRBJ1-2

cdr3_nt: TGTGCCAGCACCCAGGGGGGACAGGACATTCAGTACTTC
cdr3_aa: CASTQGGQDIQYF
d_call: TRBD1
cdr3_length: 13
clone_size: many
v_call: TRBV12-3/TRBV12-4
j_call: TRBJ2-4

cdr3_nt: TGTGCCAGTAGCGGCAGGGTGGTAAGGAGGCAAGAGACCCAGTACTTC
cdr3_aa: CASSGRVVRRQETQYF
d_call: -
cdr3_length: 16
clone_size: -
v_call: TRBV19
j_call: TRBJ2-5

cdr3_nt: TGTGCCAGTAGTATAGTCCCTAGAGCCCAAGTCGACTACGAGCAGTACTTC
cdr3_aa: CASSIVPRAQVDYEQYF
d_call: -
cdr3_length: 17
clone_size: -
v_call: TRBV19
j_call: TRBJ2-7

cdr3_nt: TGTGCCAGCAACCGGGACCCGGAAACCTACGAGCAGTACTTC
cdr3_aa: CASNRDPETYEQYF
d_call: -
cdr3_length: 14
clone_size: few
v_call: TRBV28
j_call: TRBJ2-7

cdr3_nt: TGTGCCAGCAGTGGGACAGGGGGCAGCACTGAAGCTTTCTTT
cdr3_aa: CASSGTGGSTEAFF
d_call: TRBD1
cdr3_length: 14
clone_size: -
v_call: TRBV28
j_call: TRBJ1-1

cdr3_nt: TGCGCCAGCAGCCCTGGAGTAGCGGGATCGAACACCGGGGAGCTGTTTTTT
cdr3_aa: CASSPGVAGSNTGELFF
d_call: TRBD2
cdr3_length: 17
clone_size: -
v_call: TRBV5-1
j_call: TRBJ2-2

cdr3_nt: TGTGCCAGCAGTTCCAGGGTGAGAGATACGCAGTATTTT
cdr3_aa: CASSSRVRDTQYF
d_call: -
cdr3_length: 13
clone_size: many
v_call: TRBV6-1
j_call: TRBJ2-3

cdr3_nt: TGTGCCAGCAGTTGGGGAGGGAACACTGAAGCTTTCTTT
cdr3_aa: CASSWGGNTEAFF
d_call: -
cdr3_length: 13
clone_size: many
v_call: TRBV28
j_call: TRBJ1-1

cdr3_nt: TGTGCCAGCAGCGAAGGTACGTGGACTGCTTCTGGCTACACCTTC
cdr3_aa: CASSEGTWTASGYTF
d_call: -
cdr3_length: 15
clone_size: few
v_call: TRBV6-1
j_call: TRBJ1-2

cdr3_nt: TGTGCCAGCAGTTGGGACGAAAATCAGCCCCAGCATTTT
cdr3_aa: CASSWDENQPQHF
d_call: -
cdr3_length: 13
clone_size: many
v_call: TRBV6-2/TRBV6-3
j_call: TRBJ1-5

cdr3_nt: TGTGCCAGCAGCTTAGGCCGGGAGCTATACGAGCAGTACTTC
cdr3_aa: CASSLGRELYEQYF
d_call: -
cdr3_length: 14
clone_size: many
v_call: TRBV7-8
j_call: TRBJ2-7

cdr3_nt: TGTGCCAGCAGTTCTATCGGCGAGCAGTTCTTC
cdr3_aa: CASSSIGEQFF
d_call: -
cdr3_length: 11
clone_size: many
v_call: TRBV27
j_call: TRBJ2-1

cdr3_nt: TGCAGTGCTAGAGCTCTTTTAGCGGCGACAGATACGCAGTATTTT
cdr3_aa: CSARALLAATDTQYF
d_call: -
cdr3_length: 15
clone_size: -
v_call: TRBV20-1
j_call: TRBJ2-3

cdr3_nt: TGTGCCAGTAGTAGACGGGACAGCTCCTACGAGCAGTACTTC
cdr3_aa: CASSRRDSSYEQYF
d_call: TRBD1
cdr3_length: 14
clone_size: many
v_call: TRBV19
j_call: TRBJ2-7

cdr3_nt: TGTGCCAGCAGTCTGACTAGCGAGTCCTACAATGAGCAGTTCTTC
cdr3_aa: CASSLTSESYNEQFF
d_call: TRBD2
cdr3_length: 15
clone_size: many
v_call: TRBV6-1
j_call: TRBJ2-1

cdr3_nt: TGCGCCAGCAGCTTGGCAGGACAGAGCTCTGGAAACACCATATATTTT
cdr3_aa: CASSLAGQSSGNTIYF
d_call: -
cdr3_length: 16
clone_size: -
v_call: TRBV5-1
j_call: TRBJ1-3

cdr3_nt: TGCAGTGCTAGGGACAGGGGATTATGGTCACCCCTCCACTTT
cdr3_aa: CSARDRGLWSPLHF
d_call: TRBD1
cdr3_length: 14
clone_size: few
v_call: TRBV20-1
j_call: TRBJ1-6

cdr3_nt: TGTGCCAGCAGTTACTCCCGGGGAGGTGAGCAGTACTTC
cdr3_aa: CASSYSRGGEQYF
d_call: -
cdr3_length: 13
clone_size: many
v_call: TRBV6-6
j_call: TRBJ2-7

cdr3_nt: TGTGCCAGTAGTCCAACCATACAGGGGCCCCTGACTTTC
cdr3_aa: CASSPTIQGPLTF
d_call: TRBD1
cdr3_length: 13
clone_size: few
v_call: TRBV19
j_call: TRBJ2-6

cdr3_nt: TGTGCCAGCAGCTCATCCGTGACCGCTAAAGCTTTCTTT
cdr3_aa: CASSSSVTAKAFF
d_call: -
cdr3_length: 13
clone_size: -
v_call: TRBV5-6
j_call: TRBJ1-1

cdr3_nt: TGTGCCAGCAGTTTATCGGCTAGCGGGACCTTCCTGGGGGAGCAGTACTTC
cdr3_aa: CASSLSASGTFLGEQYF
d_call: TRBD2
cdr3_length: 17
clone_size: many
v_call: TRBV27
j_call: TRBJ2-7

cdr3_nt: TGTGCCAGCAGCCCCATCCAGCTCGGGGGCCTAAACAATGAGCAGTTCTTC
cdr3_aa: CASSPIQLGGLNNEQFF
d_call: -
cdr3_length: 17
clone_size: -
v_call: TRBV7-9
j_call: TRBJ2-1

cdr3_nt: TGTGCCACCAGTGAGCCGGGACAGAAAAACATTCAGTACTTC
cdr3_aa: CATSEPGQKNIQYF
d_call: TRBD1
cdr3_length: 14
clone_size: few
v_call: TRBV24-1
j_call: TRBJ2-4

cdr3_nt: TGTGCCAGCGGTAGGGAGACCTACGAGCAGTACTTC
cdr3_aa: CASGRETYEQYF
d_call: -
cdr3_length: 12
clone_size: -
v_call: TRBV7-9
j_call: TRBJ2-7

cdr3_nt: TGTGCCAGCAGTCACCTTCACAGGCAGAGCTCCTATAATTCACCCCTCCACTTT
cdr3_aa: CASSHLHRQSSYNSPLHF
d_call: -
cdr3_length: 18
clone_size: -
v_call: TRBV28
j_call: TRBJ1-6

cdr3_nt: TGTGCCAGTAGCCAACGGGGGCCAGCCGAGCAGTACTTC
cdr3_aa: CASSQRGPAEQYF
d_call: -
cdr3_length: 13
clone_size: -
v_call: TRBV19
j_call: TRBJ2-7

cdr3_nt: TGTGCCAGCAGTTTCGAGGACAGGGCTAGTCAGCCCCAGCATTTT
cdr3_aa: CASSFEDRASQPQHF
d_call: TRBD1
cdr3_length: 15
clone_size: many
v_call: TRBV12-3/TRBV12-4
j_call: TRBJ1-5

cdr3_nt: TGTGCCAGCAGCTCCCGTACAGGGGGCAAGGATGGCTACACCTTC
cdr3_aa: CASSSRTGGKDGYTF
d_call: TRBD1
cdr3_length: 15
clone_size: few
v_call: TRBV28
j_call: TRBJ1-2

cdr3_nt: TGCGCCAGCAGCGTATCAGGGGAGCAGTACTTC
cdr3_aa: CASSVSGEQYF
d_call: -
cdr3_length: 11
clone_size: -
v_call: TRBV5-1
j_call: TRBJ2-7

cdr3_nt: TGTGCCAGCAGCTTAGCGGTTCCTCGGGTTCCCGGGGAGCTGTTTTTT
cdr3_aa: CASSLAVPRVPGELFF
d_call: -
cdr3_length: 16
clone_size: -
v_call: TRBV7-9
j_call: TRBJ2-2

cdr3_nt: TGTGCCAGCAGCCTGACAGGGGGCCTGAACAATGAGCAGTTCTTC
cdr3_aa: CASSLTGGLNNEQFF
d_call: TRBD1
cdr3_length: 15
clone_size: many
v_call: TRBV12-3/TRBV12-4
j_call: TRBJ2-1

cdr3_nt: TGTGCCAGCAGTTTGGCAGCTGTGGCCGGCATCTACGAGCAGTACTTC
cdr3_aa: CASSLAAVAGIYEQYF
d_call: -
cdr3_length: 16
clone_size: many
v_call: TRBV2
j_call: TRBJ2-7

cdr3_nt: TGTGCCAGCAAGACGGCGGCCTCGATACACCTCTCCTACGAGCAGTACTTC
cdr3_aa: CASKTAASIHLSYEQYF
d_call: -
cdr3_length: 17
clone_size: many
v_call: TRBV6-1
j_call: TRBJ2-7

cdr3_nt: TGTGCCGTAGCCTCAGGGGGGGATCAGCCCCAGCATTTT
cdr3_aa: CAVASGGDQPQHF
d_call: TRBD1
cdr3_length: 13
clone_size: -
v_call: TRBV10-3
j_call: TRBJ1-5

cdr3_nt: TGTGCCAGCAGCTTATGGGCAGGGCAAGAGACCCAGTACTTC
cdr3_aa: CASSLWAGQETQYF
d_call: -
cdr3_length: 14
clone_size: many
v_call: TRBV11-1
j_call: TRBJ2-5

cdr3_nt: TGTGCCAGCTCACCACCGGGGACGGTGAACACTGAAGCTTTCTTT
cdr3_aa: CASSPPGTVNTEAFF
d_call: -
cdr3_length: 15
clone_size: many
v_call: TRBV18
j_call: TRBJ1-1

cdr3_nt: TGTGCCAGCAGCACAACCGACAGGCGGTACTCCTACGAGCAGTACTTC
cdr3_aa: CASSTTDRRYSYEQYF
d_call: -
cdr3_length: 16
clone_size: -
v_call: TRBV5-6
j_call: TRBJ2-7

cdr3_nt: TGTGCCAGCAGTTGGGGGGGGGGGATAGAGACCCAGTACTTC
cdr3_aa: CASSWGGGIETQYF
d_call: TRBD2
cdr3_length: 14
clone_size: -
v_call: TRBV12-3/TRBV12-4
j_call: TRBJ2-5

cdr3_nt: TGTGCCTGGAGTGCTCGGCGGGAGGGCCTCGGGGAGCTGTTTTTT
cdr3_aa: CAWSARREGLGELFF
d_call: TRBD2
cdr3_length: 15
clone_size: -
v_call: TRBV30
j_call: TRBJ2-2

cdr3_nt: TGTGCCAGCAGCTCCCGGGCTCGCGCAGGGGGCAATGAGCAGCTCTTC
cdr3_aa: CASSSRARAGGNEQLF
d_call: TRBD1
cdr3_length: 16
clone_size: -
v_call: TRBV11-2
j_call: TRBJ2-1

cdr3_nt: TGCGCCAGCAGCCAATCAACCGGGACTAGCTACGAGCAGTACTTC
cdr3_aa: CASSQSTGTSYEQYF
d_call: TRBD2
cdr3_length: 15
clone_size: many
v_call: TRBV5-1
j_call: TRBJ2-7